This T cell receptor beta chain comes out of a study of CD8 T cells in Susac syndrome. The patients serving as multiple sclerosis controls were treatment-naive. They had stable or active relapsing-remitting disease and fulfilled revised McDonald criteria. V lost 5 bases to trimming and J lost 9 bases; unmatched junction nucleotides: 4. This CDR3 has 12 residues. The V gene's germline CDR1 is LNHNV and CDR2 YYDKDF (reference sequence). An input of about 0.5 to 1 ug of RNA was subjected to reverse transcription using random hexamers. TCR beta CDR3 was amplified by immunoSEQ covering 54 Vbeta and 13 Jbeta. TCRdb reanalysed the immunoSEQ multiplex PCR reads using MiXCR and keeps one entry per CDR3 protein. The sample consists of 150,000 or so distinct CDR3 sequences, around 95% of them appearing once. This clonotype was recorded only once.

This receptor was identified in a human donor with multiple sclerosis. Sequenced material: CD8+ T cells from PBMCs. This sequence joins TRBV15 and TRBJ2-1; 7 positions agree with TRBD2. CDR3 region: CATSRRGVEQFF. Here the CDR3 DNA reads TGTGCCACCAGCCGCCGGGGGGTTGAGCAGTTCTTC.